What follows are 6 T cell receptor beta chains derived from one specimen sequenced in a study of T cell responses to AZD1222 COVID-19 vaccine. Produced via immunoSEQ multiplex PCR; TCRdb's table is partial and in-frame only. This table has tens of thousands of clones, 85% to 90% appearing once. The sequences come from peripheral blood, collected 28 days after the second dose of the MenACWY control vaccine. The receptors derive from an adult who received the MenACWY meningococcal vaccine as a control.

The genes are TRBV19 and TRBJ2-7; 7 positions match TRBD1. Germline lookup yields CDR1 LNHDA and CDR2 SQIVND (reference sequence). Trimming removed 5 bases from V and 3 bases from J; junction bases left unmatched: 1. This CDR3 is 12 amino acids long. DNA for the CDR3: TGTGCCAGTAGTTCAGGGGGCTACGAGCAGTACTTC. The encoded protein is CASSSGGYEQYF.

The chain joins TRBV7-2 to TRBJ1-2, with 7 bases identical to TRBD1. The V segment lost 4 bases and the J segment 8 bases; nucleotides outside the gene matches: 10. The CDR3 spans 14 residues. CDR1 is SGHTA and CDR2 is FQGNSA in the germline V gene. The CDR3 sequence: CASSSSGTARGYTF. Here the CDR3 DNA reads TGTGCCAGCAGCTCCTCCGGGACAGCGAGGGGCTACACCTTC.

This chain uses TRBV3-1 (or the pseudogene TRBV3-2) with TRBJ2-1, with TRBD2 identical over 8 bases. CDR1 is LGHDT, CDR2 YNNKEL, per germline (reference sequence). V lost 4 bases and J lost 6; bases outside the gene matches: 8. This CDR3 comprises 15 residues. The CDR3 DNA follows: TGTGCCAGCAGCCTCGGGACTAGAATTTTCAATGAGCAGTTCTTC. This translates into CASSLGTRIFNEQFF.

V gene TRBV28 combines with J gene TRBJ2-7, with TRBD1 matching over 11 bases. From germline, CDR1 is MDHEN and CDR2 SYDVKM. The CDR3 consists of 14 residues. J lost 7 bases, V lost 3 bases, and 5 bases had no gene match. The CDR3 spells CASSFGQGAEEQYF. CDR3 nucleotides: TGTGCCAGCAGTTTCGGACAGGGGGCTGAAGAGCAGTACTTC. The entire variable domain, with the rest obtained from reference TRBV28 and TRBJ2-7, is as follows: DVKVTQSSRYLVKRTGEKVFLECVQDMDHENMFWYRQDPGLGLRLIYFSYDVKMKEKGDIPEGYSVSREKKERFSLILESASTNQTSMYLCASSFGQGAEEQYFGPGTRLTVT.

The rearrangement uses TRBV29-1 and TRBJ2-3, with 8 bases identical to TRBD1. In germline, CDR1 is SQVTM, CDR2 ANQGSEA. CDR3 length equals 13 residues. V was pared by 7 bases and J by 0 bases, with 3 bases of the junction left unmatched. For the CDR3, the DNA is TGCAGCGGGACAGGGACTAGCACAGATACGCAGTATTTT. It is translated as CSGTGTSTDTQYF.

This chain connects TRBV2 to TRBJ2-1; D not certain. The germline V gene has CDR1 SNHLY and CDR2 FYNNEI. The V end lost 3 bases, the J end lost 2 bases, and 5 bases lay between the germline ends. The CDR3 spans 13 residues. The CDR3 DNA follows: TGTGCCAGCAGTGAGGGAACCTACAATGAGCAGTTCTTC. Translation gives CASSEGTYNEQFF.